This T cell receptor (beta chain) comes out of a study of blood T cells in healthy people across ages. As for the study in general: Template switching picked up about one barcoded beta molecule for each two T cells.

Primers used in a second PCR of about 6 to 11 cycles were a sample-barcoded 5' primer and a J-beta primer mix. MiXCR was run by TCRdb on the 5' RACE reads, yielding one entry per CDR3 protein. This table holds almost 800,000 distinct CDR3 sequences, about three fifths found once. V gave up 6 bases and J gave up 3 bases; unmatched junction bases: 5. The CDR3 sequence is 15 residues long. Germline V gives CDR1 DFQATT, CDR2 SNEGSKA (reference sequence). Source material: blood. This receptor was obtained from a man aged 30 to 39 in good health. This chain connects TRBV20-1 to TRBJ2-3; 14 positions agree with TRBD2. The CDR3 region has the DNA TGCAGTGCATTTCGGACTAGCGGGGGGACAGATACGCAGTATTTT. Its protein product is CSAFRTSGGTDTQYF.